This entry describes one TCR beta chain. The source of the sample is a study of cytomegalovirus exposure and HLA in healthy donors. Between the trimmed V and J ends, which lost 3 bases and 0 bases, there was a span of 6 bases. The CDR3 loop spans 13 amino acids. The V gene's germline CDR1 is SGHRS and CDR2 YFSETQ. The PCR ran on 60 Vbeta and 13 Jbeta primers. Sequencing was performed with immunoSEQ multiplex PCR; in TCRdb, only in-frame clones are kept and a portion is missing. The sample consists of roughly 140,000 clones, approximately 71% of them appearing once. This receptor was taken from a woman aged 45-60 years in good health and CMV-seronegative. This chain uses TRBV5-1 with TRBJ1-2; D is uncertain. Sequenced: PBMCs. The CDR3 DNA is TGCGCCAGCAGCTCGAGAACTAACTATGGCTACACCTTC. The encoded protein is CASSSRTNYGYTF.